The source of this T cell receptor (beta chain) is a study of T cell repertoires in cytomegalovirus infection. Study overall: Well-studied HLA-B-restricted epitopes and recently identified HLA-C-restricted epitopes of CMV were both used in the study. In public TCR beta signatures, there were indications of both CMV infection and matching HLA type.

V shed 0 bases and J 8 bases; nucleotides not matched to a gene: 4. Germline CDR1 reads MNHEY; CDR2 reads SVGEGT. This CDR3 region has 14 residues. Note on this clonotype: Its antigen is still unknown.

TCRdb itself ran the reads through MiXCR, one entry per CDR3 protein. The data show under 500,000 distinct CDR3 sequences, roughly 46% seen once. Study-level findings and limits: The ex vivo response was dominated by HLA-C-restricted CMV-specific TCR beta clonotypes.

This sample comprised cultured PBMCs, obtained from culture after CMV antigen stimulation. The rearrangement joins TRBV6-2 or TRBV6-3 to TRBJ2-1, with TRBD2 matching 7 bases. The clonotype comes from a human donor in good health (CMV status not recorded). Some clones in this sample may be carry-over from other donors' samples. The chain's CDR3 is CASSYSGSGDEQFF. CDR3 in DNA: TGTGCCAGCAGTTACTCTGGGAGCGGGGATGAGCAGTTCTTC.